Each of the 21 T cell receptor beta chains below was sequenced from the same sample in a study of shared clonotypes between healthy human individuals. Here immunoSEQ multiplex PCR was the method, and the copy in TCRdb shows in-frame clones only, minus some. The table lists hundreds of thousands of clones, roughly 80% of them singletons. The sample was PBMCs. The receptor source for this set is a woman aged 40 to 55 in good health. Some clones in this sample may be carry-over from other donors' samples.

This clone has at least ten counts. CDR3 nucleotides: TGTGCCAGTACTGGGACAGGGGGTGCCGGGGAGCTGTTTTTT. The encoded protein is CASTGTGGAGELFF. The V call is TRBV19, the J call TRBJ2-2, with 11 bases that match TRBD1. The V and J ends lost 7 bases and 6 bases, in that order; junction bases with no gene match: 4. This CDR3 spans 14 amino acids. CDR1 and CDR2 (germline): LNHDA, SQIVND (reference sequence).

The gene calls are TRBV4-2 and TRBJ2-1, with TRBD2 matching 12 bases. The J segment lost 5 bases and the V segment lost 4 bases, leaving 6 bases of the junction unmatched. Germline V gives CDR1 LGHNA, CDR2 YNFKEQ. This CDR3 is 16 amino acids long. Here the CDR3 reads CASSLRTSGRHNEQFF. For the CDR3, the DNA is TGTGCCAGCAGCCTTCGTACTAGCGGGAGGCACAATGAGCAGTTCTTC.

The CDR3 loop reads CASSLTRNEQFF. CDR3 nucleotide sequence: TGTGCCAGCAGCTTAACCCGCAATGAGCAGTTCTTC. V usage is TRBV7-6 and J usage is TRBJ2-1, with D unresolved. CDR1 is SGHVS and CDR2 is FNYEAQ in the germline V gene. The V end lost 2 bases, the J end lost 6 bases, and 5 bases lay between the germline ends. The CDR3 covers 12 residues.

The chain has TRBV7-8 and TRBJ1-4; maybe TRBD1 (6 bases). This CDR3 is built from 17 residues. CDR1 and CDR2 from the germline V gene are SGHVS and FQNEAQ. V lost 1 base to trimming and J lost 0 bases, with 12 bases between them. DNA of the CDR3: TGTGCCAGCAGCTTAGGCCCCAGGGGTGCAACTAATGAAAAACTGTTTTTT. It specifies CASSLGPRGATNEKLFF.

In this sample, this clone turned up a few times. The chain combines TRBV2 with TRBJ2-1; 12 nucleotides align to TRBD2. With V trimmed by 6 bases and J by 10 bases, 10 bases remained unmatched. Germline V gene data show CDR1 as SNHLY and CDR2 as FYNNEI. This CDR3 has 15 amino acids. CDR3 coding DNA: TGTGCCAGCAGGGCTAGCGGGAGGGCCGAACGCGAGCAGTTCTTC. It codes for CASRASGRAEREQFF.

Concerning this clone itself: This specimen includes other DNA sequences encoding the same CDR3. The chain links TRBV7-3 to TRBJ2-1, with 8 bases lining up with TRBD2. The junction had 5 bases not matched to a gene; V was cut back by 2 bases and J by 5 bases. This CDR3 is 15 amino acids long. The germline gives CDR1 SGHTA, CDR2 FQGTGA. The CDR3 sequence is CASSLSGGLNNEQFF. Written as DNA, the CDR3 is TGTGCCAGCAGCTTATCGGGAGGGCTGAACAATGAGCAGTTCTTC.

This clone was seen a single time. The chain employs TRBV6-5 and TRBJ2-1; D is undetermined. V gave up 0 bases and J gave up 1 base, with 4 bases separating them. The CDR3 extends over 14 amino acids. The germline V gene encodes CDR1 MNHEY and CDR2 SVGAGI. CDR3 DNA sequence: TGTGCCAGCAGTTACTCGCGATCCTACAATGAGCAGTTCTTC. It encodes CASSYSRSYNEQFF.

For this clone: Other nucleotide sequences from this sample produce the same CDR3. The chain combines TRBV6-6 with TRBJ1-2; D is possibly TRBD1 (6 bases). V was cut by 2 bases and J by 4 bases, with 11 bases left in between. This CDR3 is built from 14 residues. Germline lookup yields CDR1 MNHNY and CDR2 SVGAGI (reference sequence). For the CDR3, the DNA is TGTGCCAGCAGTTACGGGCAGGGGAGCTATGGCTACACCTTC. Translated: CASSYGQGSYGYTF.

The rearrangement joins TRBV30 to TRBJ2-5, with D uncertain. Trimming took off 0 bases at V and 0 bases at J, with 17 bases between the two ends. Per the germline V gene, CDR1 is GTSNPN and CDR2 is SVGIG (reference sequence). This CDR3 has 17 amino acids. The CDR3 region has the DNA TGTGCCTGGAGTGTCTTGGTGTCAGCCGTTAACCAAGAGACCCAGTACTTC. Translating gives CAWSVLVSAVNQETQYF.

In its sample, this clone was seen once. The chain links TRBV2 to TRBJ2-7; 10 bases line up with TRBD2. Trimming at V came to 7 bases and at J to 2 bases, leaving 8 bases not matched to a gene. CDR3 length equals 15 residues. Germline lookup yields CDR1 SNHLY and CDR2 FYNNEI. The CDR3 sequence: CASNWRTSGTYEQYF. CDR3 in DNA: TGTGCCAGCAACTGGAGGACTAGCGGAACCTACGAGCAGTACTTC. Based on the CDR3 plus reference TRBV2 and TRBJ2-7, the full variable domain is EPEVTQTPSHQVTQMGQEVILRCVPISNHLYFYWYRQILGQKVEFLVSFYNNEISEKSEIFDDQFSVERPDGSNFTLKIRSTKLEDSAMYFCASNWRTSGTYEQYFGPGTRLTVT.

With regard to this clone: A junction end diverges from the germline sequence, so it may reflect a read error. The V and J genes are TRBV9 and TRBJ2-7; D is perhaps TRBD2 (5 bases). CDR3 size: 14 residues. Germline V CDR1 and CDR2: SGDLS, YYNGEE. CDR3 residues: CAGSVVDARGEQYF. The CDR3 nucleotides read TGTGCCGGCAGCGTAGTTGATGCTCGGGGCGAGCAGTACTTC.

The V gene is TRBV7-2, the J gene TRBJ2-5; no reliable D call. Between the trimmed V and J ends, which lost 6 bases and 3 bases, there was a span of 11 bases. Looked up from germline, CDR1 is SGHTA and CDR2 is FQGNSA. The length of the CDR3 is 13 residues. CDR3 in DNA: TGTGCCAGCAGTGGGATCATAGAAGAGACCCAGTACTTC. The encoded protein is CASSGIIEETQYF.

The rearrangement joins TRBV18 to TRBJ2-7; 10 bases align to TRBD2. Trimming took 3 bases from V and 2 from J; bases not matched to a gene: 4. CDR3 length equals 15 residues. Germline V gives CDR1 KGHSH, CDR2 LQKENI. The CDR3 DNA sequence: TGTGCCAGCTCACCTCTAGCGGGAGTCCCCTACGAGCAGTACTTC. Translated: CASSPLAGVPYEQYF.

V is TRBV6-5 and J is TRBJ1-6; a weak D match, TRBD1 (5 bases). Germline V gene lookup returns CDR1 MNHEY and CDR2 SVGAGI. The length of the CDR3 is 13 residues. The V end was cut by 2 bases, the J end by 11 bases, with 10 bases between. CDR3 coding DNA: TGTGCCAGCAGTTACGGCGACAGAACACCCCTCCACTTT. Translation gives CASSYGDRTPLHF.

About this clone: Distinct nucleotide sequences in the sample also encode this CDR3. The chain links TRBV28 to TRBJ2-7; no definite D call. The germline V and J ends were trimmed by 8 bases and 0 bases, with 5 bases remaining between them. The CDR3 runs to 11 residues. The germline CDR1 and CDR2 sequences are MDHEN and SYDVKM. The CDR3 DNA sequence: TGTGCCAGCGCTTCCTCCTACGAGCAGTACTTC. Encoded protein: CASASSYEQYF.

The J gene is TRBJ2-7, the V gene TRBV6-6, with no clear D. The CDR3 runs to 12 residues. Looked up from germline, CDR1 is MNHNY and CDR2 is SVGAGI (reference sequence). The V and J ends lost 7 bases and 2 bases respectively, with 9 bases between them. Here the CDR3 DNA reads TGTGCCAGCAACTTTCCCCCCTACGAGCAGTACTTC. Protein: CASNFPPYEQYF.

The CDR3: CASSSGLAGAGEQFF. DNA for the CDR3: TGTGCCAGCAGCTCGGGACTAGCGGGAGCTGGTGAGCAGTTCTTC. The chain carries TRBV5-8 and TRBJ2-1; 14 positions match TRBD2. The CDR3 is made up of 15 amino acids. Germline V lookup: CDR1 SGHTS, CDR2 YDEGEE. V lost 3 bases and J lost 9; bases outside the gene matches: 5.

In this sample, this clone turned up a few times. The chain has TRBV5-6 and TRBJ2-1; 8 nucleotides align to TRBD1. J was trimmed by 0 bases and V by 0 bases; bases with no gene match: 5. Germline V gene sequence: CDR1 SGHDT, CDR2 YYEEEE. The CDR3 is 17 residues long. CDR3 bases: TGTGCCAGCAGCTTGGGCGGACAGGGAGGCTCCTACAATGAGCAGTTCTTC. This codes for CASSLGGQGGSYNEQFF. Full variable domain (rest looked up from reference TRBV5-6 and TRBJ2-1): DAGVTQSPTHLIKTRGQQVTLRCSPKSGHDTVSWYQQALGQGPQFIFQYYEEEERQRGNFPDRFSGHQFPNYSSELNVNALLLGDSALYLCASSLGGQGGSYNEQFFGPGTRLTVL.

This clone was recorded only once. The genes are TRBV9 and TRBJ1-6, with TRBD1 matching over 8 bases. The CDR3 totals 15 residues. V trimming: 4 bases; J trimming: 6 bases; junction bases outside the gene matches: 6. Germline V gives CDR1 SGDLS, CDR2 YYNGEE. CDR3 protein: CASSLGQGSNSPLHF. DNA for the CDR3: TGTGCCAGCAGCCTCGGACAGGGTAGTAATTCACCCCTCCACTTT. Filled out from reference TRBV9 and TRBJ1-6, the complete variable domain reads DSGVTQTPKHLITATGQRVTLRCSPRSGDLSVYWYQQSLDQGLQFLIQYYNGEERAKGNILERFSAQQFPDLHSELNLSSLELGDSALYFCASSLGQGSNSPLHFGNGTRLTVT.

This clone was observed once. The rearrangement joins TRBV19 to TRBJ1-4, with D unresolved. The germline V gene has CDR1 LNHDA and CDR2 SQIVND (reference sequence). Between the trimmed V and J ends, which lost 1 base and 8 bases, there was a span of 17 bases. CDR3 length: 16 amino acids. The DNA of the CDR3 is TGTGCCAGTAGTATAGCGATAACTGTCGTCGGAGAAAAACTGTTTTTT. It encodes CASSIAITVVGEKLFF.

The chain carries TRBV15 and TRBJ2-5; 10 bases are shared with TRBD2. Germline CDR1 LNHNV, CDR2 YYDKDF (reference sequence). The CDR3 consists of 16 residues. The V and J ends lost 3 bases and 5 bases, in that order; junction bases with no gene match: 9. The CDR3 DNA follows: TGTGCCACCAGCAGCGGGGGGACTAGCGTGATCGAGACCCAGTACTTC. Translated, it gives CATSSGGTSVIETQYF.